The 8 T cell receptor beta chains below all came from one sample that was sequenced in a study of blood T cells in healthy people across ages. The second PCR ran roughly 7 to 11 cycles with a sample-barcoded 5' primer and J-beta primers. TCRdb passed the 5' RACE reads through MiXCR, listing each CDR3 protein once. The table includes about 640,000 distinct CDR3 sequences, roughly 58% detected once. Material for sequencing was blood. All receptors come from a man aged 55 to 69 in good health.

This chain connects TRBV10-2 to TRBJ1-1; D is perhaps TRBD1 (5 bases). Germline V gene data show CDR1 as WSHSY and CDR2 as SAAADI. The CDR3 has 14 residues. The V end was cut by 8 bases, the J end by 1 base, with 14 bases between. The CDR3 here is CASGGDGTNTEAFF. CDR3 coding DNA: TGCGCCAGCGGGGGGGACGGAACGAACACTGAAGCTTTCTTT.

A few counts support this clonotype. CDR3 DNA sequence: TGTGCCAGCAGCCAACGGACTAGCGGCAATGAGCAGTTCTTC. This gives the protein CASSQRTSGNEQFF. The rearrangement joins TRBV6-6 to TRBJ2-1; TRBD2 matches 10 bases. The CDR3 has 14 residues. Germline values: CDR1 MNHNY, CDR2 SVGAGI (reference sequence). After removal of 6 bases from V and 6 bases from J, the junction contained 5 bases not matched to a gene.

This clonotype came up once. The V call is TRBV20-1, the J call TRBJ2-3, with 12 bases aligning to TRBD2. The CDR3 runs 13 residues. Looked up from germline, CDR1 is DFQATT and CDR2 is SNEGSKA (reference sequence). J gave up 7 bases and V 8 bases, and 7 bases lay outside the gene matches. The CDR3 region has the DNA TGCAGTATCATTGGACTAGCGGGGAATACGCAGTATTTT. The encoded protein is CSIIGLAGNTQYF.

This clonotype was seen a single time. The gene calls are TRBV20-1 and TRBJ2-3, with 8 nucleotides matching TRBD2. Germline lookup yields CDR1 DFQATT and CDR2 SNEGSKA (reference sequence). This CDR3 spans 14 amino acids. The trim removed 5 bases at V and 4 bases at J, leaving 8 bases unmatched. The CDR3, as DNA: TGCAGTGCTTCCCAAGCGGGGGTCTCAGATACGCAGTATTTT. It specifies CSASQAGVSDTQYF.

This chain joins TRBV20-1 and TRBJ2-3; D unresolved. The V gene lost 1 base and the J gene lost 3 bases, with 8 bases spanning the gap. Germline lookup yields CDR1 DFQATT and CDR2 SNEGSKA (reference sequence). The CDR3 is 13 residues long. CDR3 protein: CSARVAETDTQYF. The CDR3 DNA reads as TGCAGTGCTAGAGTGGCAGAGACAGATACGCAGTATTTT.

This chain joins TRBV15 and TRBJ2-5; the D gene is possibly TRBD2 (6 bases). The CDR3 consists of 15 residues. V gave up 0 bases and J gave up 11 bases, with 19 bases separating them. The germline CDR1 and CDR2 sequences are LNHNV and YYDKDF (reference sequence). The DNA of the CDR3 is TGTGCCACCAGCAGAGATCGGGGGTCGGACTACGGGCAGTACTTC. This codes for CATSRDRGSDYGQYF.

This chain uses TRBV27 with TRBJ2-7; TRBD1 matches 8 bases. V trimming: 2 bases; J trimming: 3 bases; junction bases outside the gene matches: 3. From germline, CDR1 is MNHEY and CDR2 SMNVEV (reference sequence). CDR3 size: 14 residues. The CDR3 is CASSLGRGHYEQYF. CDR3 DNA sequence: TGTGCCAGCAGTTTAGGCAGGGGGCACTACGAGCAGTACTTC.

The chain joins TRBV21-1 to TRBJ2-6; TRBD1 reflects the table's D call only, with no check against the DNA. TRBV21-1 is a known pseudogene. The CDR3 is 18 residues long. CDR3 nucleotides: TGTGCCAGCAGCAGTTTCTTACGGGACAGGGCTGGGGCCAACGTCCTGACTTTC. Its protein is CASSSFLRDRAGANVLTF.